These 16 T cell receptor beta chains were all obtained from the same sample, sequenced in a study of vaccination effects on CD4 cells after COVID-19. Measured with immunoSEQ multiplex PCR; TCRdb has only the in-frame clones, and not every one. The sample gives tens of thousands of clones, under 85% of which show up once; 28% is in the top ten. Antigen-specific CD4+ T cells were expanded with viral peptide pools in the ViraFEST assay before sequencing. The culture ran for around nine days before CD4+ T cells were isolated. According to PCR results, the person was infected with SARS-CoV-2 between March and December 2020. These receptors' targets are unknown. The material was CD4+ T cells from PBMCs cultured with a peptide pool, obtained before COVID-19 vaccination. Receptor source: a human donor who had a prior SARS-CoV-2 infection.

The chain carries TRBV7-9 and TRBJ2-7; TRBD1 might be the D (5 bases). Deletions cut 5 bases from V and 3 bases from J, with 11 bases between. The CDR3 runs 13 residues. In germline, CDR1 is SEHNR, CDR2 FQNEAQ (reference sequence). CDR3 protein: CASSSTGLYEQYF. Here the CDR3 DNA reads TGTGCCAGCAGCAGCACAGGCCTCTACGAGCAGTACTTC.

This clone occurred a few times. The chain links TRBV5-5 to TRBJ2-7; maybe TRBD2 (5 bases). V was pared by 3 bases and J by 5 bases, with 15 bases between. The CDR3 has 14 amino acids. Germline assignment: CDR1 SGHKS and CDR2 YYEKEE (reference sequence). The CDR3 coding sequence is TGTGCCAGCAGCTCCCTACGGGGATCCGACGAGCAGTACTTC. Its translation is CASSSLRGSDEQYF.

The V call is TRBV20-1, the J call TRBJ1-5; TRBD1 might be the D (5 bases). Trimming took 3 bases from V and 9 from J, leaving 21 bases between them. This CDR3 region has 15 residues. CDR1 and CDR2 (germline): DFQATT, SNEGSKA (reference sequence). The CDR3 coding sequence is TGCAGTGCTAGTATACCGGGACGGCCCGCTTGGCCCCAGCATTTT. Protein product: CSASIPGRPAWPQHF.

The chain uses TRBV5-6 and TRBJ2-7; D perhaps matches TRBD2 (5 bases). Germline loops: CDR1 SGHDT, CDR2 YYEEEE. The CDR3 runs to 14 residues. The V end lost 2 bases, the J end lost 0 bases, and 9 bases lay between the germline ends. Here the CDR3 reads CASSFWESSYEQYF. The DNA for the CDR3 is TGTGCCAGCAGCTTTTGGGAGAGCTCCTACGAGCAGTACTTC. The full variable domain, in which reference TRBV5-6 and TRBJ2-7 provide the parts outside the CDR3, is DAGVTQSPTHLIKTRGQQVTLRCSPKSGHDTVSWYQQALGQGPQFIFQYYEEEERQRGNFPDRFSGHQFPNYSSELNVNALLLGDSALYLCASSFWESSYEQYFGPGTRLTVT.

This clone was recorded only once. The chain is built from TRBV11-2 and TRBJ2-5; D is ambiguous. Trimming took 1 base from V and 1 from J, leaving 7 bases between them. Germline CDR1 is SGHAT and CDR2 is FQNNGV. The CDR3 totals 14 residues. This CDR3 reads CASSLVLAQETQYF. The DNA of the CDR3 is TGTGCCAGCAGCTTAGTTTTGGCCCAAGAGACCCAGTACTTC.

The chain's CDR3 is CASSYGWRPNEKLFF. In DNA, the CDR3 is TGTGCCAGCAGTTACGGTTGGAGACCTAATGAAAAACTGTTTTTT. The chain is built from TRBV6-6 and TRBJ1-4; D not certain. Germline CDR1 and CDR2: MNHNY and SVGAGI (reference sequence). CDR3 length equals 15 residues. V lost 2 bases, J lost 3 bases, and 10 bases lay in between.

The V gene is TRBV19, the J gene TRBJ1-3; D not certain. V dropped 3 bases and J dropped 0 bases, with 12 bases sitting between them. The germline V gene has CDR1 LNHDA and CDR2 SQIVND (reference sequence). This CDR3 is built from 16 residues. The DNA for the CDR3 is TGTGCCAGTAGTATTGTGGGCAGAGCCTCTGGAAACACCATATATTTT. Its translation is CASSIVGRASGNTIYF.

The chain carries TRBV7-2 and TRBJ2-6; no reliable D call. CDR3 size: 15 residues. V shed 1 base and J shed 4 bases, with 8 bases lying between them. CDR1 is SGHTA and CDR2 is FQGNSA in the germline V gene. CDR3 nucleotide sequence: TGTGCCAGCAGCTTAGGGGTGATAGGGGCCAACGTCCTGACTTTC. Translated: CASSLGVIGANVLTF. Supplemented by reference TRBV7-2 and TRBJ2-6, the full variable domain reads GAGVSQSPSNKVTEKGKDVELRCDPISGHTALYWYRQSLGQGLEFLIYFQGNSAPDKSGLPSDRFSAERTGGSVSTLTIQRTQQEDSAVYLCASSLGVIGANVLTFGAGSRLTVL.

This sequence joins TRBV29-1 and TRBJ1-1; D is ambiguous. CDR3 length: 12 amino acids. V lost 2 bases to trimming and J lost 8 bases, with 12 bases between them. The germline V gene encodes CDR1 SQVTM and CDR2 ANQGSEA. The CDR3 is CSVEFLAGEAFF. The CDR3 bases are TGCAGCGTTGAATTCCTAGCGGGCGAAGCTTTCTTT.

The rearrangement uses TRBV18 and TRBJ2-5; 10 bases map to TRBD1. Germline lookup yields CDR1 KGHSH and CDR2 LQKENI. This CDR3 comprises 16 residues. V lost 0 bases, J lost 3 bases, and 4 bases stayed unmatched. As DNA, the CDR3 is TGTGCCAGCTCACCACCGGGACAGGGGCGAAAAGAGACCCAGTACTTC. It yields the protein CASSPPGQGRKETQYF.

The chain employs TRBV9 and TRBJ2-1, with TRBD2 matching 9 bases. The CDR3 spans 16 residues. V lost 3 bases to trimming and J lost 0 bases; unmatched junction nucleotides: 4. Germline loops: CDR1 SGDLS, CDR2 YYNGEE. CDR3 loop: CASSANSGSSYNEQFF. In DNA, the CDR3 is TGTGCCAGCAGCGCCAATAGCGGGAGCTCCTACAATGAGCAGTTCTTC.

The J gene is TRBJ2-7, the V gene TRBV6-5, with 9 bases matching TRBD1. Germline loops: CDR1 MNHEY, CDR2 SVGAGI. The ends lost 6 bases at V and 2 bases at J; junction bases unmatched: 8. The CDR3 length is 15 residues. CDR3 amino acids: CASRFRDRVPYEQYF. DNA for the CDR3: TGTGCCAGCAGGTTCAGGGACAGGGTACCCTACGAGCAGTACTTC.

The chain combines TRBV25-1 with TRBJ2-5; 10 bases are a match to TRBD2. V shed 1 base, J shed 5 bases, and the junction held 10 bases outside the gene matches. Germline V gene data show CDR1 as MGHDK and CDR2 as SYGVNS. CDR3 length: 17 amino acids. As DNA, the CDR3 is TGTGCCAGCAGTGAATTGGGACTAGCGATTGGTTCGGAGACCCAGTACTTC. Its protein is CASSELGLAIGSETQYF. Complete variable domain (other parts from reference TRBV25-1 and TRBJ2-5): EADIYQTPRYLVIGTGKKITLECSQTMGHDKMYWYQQDPGMELHLIHYSYGVNSTEKGDLSSESTVSRIRTEHFPLTLESARPSHTSQYLCASSELGLAIGSETQYFGPGTRLLVL.

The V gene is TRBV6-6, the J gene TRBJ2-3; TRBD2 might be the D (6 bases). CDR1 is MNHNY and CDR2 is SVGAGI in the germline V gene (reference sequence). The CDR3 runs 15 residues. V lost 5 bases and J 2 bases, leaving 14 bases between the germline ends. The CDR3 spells CASSGPSAATDTQYF. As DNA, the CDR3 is TGTGCCAGCAGTGGACCTAGCGCAGCCACAGATACGCAGTATTTT.

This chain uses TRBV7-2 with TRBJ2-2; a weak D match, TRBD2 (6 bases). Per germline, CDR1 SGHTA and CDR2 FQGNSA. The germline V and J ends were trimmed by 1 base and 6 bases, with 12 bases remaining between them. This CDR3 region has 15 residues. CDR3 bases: TGTGCCAGCAGCTTAGGGTCGGGAGTCTCCGGGGAGCTGTTTTTT. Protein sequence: CASSLGSGVSGELFF.

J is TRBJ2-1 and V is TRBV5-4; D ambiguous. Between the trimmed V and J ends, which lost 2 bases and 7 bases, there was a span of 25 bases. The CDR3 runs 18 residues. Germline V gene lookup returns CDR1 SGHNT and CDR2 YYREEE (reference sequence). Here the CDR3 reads CASSFQVGAAKRWNEQFF. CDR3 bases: TGTGCCAGCAGCTTTCAAGTGGGCGCGGCCAAAAGGTGGAATGAGCAGTTCTTC.